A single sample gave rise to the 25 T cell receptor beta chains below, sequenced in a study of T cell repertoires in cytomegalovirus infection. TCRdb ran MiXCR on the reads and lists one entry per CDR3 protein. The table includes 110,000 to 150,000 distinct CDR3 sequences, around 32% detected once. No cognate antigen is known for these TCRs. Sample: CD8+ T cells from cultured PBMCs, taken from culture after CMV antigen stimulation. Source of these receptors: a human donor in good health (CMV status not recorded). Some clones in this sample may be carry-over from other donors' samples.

CDR3 nucleotide sequence: TGTGCCAGTAGGAAGGGACAGCAAGAGACCCAGTACTTC. It codes for CASRKGQQETQYF. The V call is TRBV19, the J call TRBJ2-5; 7 nucleotides agree with TRBD1. V shed 6 bases, J shed 2 bases, and the junction held 3 bases outside the gene matches. Germline-derived CDR1 and CDR2 are LNHDA and SQIVND (reference sequence). The CDR3 is made up of 13 amino acids.

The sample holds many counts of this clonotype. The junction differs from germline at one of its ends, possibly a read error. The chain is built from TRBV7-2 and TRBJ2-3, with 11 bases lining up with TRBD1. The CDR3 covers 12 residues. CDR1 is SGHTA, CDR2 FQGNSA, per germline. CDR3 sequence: CASSGTGGWTHF. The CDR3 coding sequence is TGTGCCAGCAGCGGGACAGGGGGATGGACGCATTTT.

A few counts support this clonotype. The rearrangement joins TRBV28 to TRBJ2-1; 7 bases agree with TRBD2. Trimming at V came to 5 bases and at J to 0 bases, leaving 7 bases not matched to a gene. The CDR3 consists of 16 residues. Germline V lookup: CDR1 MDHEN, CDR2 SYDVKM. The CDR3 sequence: CASSPLAASSYNEQFF. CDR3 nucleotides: TGTGCCAGCAGTCCCCTAGCGGCCAGCTCCTACAATGAGCAGTTCTTC.

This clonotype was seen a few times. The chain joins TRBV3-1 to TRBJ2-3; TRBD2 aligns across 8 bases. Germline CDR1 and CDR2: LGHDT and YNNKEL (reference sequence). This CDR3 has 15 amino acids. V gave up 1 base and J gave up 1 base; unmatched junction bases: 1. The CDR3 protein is CASSQGSGGTDTQYF. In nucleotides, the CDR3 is TGTGCCAGCAGCCAAGGTAGCGGGGGCACAGATACGCAGTATTTT.

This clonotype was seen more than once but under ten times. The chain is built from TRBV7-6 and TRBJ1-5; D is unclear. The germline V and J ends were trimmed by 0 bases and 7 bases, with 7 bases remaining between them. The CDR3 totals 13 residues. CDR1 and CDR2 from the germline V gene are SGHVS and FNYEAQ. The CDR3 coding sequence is TGTGCCAGCAGCTTAGCAGTAGGCCAGCCCCAGCATTTT. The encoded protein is CASSLAVGQPQHF. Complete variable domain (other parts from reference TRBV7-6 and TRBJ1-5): GAGVSQSPRYKVTKRGQDVALRCDPISGHVSLYWYRQALGQGPEFLTYFNYEAQQDKSGLPNDRFSAERPEGSISTLTIQRTEQRDSAMYRCASSLAVGQPQHFGDGTRLSIL.

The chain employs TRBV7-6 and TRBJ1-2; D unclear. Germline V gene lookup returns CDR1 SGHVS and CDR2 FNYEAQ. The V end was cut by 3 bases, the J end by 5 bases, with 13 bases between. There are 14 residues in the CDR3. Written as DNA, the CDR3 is TGTGCCAGCAGCTTCGTGGAGTTAGCGTATGGCTACACCTTC. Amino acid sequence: CASSFVELAYGYTF. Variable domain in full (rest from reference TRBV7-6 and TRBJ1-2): GAGVSQSPRYKVTKRGQDVALRCDPISGHVSLYWYRQALGQGPEFLTYFNYEAQQDKSGLPNDRFSAERPEGSISTLTIQRTEQRDSAMYRCASSFVELAYGYTFGSGTRLTVV.

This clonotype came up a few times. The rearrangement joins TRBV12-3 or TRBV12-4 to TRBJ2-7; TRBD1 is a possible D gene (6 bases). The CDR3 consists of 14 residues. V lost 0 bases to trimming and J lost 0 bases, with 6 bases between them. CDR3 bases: TGTGCCAGCAGTTTAGCGGGGGCCTCCTACGAGCAGTACTTC. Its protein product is CASSLAGASYEQYF.

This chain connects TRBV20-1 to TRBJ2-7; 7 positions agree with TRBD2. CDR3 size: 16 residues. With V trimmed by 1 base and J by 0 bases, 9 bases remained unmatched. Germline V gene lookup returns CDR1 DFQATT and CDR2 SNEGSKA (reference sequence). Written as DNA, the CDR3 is TGCAGTGCTAGAGCCCCCAGGAGCGGGGACTCCTACGAGCAGTACTTC. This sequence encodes CSARAPRSGDSYEQYF.

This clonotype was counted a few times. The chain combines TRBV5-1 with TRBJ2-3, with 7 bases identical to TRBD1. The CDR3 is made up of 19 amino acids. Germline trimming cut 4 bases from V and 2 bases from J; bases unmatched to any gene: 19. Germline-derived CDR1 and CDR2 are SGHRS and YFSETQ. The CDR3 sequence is CASSLRWGTVQPDTDTQYF. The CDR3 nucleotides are TGCGCCAGCAGCCTCCGGTGGGGGACAGTACAACCCGACACAGATACGCAGTATTTT.

Here the CDR3 DNA reads TGTGCCAGCAGCCCGCGGGACAATCAGCCCCAGCATTTT. Translated, it gives CASSPRDNQPQHF. The rearrangement links TRBV7-6 to TRBJ1-5; D is undetermined. This CDR3 comprises 13 residues. V lost 5 bases and J lost 3, with 8 bases in between. The germline gives CDR1 SGHVS, CDR2 FNYEAQ.

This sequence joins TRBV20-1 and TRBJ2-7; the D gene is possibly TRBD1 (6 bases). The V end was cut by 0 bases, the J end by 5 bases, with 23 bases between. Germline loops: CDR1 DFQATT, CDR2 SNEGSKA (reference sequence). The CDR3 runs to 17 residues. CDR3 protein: CSARDRLGQTIADEQYF. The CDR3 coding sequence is TGCAGTGCTAGAGATAGGTTAGGACAGACAATTGCGGACGAGCAGTACTTC.

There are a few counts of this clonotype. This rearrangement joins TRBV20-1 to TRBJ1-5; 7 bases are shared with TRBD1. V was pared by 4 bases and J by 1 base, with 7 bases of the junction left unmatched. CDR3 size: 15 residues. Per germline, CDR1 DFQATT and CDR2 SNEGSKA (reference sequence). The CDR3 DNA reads TGCAGTGCTAACACAGGGGAGCAGAGCAATCAGCCCCAGCATTTT. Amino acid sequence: CSANTGEQSNQPQHF.

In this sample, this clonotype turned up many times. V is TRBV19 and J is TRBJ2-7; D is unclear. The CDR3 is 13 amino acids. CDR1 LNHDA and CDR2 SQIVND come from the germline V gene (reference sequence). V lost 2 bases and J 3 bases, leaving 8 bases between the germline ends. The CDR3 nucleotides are TGTGCCAGTAGTATAAGCCCTTACTACGAGCAGTACTTC. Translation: CASSISPYYEQYF. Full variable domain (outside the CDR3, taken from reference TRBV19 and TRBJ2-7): DGGITQSPKYLFRKEGQNVTLSCEQNLNHDAMYWYRQDPGQGLRLIYYSQIVNDFQKGDIAEGYSVSREKKESFPLTVTSAQKNPTAFYLCASSISPYYEQYFGPGTRLTVT.

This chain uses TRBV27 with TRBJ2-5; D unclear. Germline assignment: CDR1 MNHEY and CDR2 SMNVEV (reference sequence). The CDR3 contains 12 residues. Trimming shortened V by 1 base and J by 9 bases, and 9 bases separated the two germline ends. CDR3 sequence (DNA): TGTGCCAGCAGTTTATACGGAAAGGCCCAGTACTTC. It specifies CASSLYGKAQYF.

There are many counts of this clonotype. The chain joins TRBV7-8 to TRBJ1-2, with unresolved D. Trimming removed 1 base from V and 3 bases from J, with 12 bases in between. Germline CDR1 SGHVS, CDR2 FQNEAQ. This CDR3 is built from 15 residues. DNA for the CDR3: TGTGCCAGCAGCTTAGGAACAGCTAATCACTATGGCTACACCTTC. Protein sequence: CASSLGTANHYGYTF. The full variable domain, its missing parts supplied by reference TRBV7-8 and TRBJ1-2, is GAGVSQSPRYKVAKRGQDVALRCDPISGHVSLFWYQQALGQGPEFLTYFQNEAQLDKSGLPSDRFFAERPEGSVSTLKIQRTQQEDSAVYLCASSLGTANHYGYTFGSGTRLTVV.

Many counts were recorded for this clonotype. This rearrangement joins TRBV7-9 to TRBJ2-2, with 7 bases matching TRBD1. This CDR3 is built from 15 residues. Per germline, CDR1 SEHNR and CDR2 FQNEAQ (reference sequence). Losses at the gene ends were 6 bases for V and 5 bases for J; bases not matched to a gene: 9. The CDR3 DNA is TGTGCCAGCAGGTCCGGGACAGAATATACCGGGGAGCTGTTTTTT. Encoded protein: CASRSGTEYTGELFF.

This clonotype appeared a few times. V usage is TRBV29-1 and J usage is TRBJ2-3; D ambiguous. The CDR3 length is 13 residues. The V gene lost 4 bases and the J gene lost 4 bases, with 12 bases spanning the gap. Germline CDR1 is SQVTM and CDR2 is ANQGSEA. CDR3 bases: TGCAGCGTTGTAACGGCCCCTGCAGATACGCAGTATTTT. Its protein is CSVVTAPADTQYF.

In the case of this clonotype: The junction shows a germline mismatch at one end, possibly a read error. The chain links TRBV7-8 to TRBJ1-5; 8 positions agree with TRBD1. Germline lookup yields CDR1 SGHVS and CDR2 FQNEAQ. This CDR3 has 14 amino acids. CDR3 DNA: TGTGCCAGCAGCCAGAGACAGGGGCTTCAGCCCCGGCATTTT. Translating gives CASSQRQGLQPRHF.

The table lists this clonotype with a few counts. The chain's CDR3 is CASSPASGQGAGNTIYF. In nucleotides, the CDR3 is TGTGCCAGCAGCCCCGCCTCTGGACAGGGGGCTGGAAACACCATATATTTT. This sequence joins TRBV7-8 and TRBJ1-3; 10 bases map to TRBD1. In germline, CDR1 is SGHVS, CDR2 FQNEAQ. V dropped 5 bases and J dropped 2; count of bases not matched to a gene: 9. The length of the CDR3 is 17 residues.

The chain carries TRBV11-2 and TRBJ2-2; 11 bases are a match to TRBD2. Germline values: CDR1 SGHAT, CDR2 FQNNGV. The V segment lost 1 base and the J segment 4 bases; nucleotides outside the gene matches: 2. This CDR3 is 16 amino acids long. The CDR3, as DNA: TGTGCCAGCAGCTTAGTAGCGGGGGGGCGCACCGGGGAGCTGTTTTTT. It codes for CASSLVAGGRTGELFF.

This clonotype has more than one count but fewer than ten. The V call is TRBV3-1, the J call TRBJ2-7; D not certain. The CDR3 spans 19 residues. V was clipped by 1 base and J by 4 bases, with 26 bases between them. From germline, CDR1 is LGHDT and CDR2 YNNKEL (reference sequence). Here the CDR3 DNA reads TGTGCCAGCAGCCAAGCGTCATCACGGTTCAGCTCCTACCGATACGAGCAGTACTTC. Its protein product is CASSQASSRFSSYRYEQYF.

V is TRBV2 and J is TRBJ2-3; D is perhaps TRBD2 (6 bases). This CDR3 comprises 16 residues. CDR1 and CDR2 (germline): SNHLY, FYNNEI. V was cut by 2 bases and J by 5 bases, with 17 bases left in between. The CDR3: CASSEWGPRGGDTQYF. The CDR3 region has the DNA TGTGCCAGCAGTGAATGGGGCCCGAGGGGAGGAGATACGCAGTATTTT.

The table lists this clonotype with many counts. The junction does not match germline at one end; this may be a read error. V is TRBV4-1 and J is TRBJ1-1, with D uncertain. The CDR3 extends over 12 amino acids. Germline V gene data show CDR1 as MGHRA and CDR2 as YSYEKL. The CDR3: CASSPTGTEAFF. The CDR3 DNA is TGTGCCAGCAGTCCCACGGGAACTGAAGCTTTCTTT.

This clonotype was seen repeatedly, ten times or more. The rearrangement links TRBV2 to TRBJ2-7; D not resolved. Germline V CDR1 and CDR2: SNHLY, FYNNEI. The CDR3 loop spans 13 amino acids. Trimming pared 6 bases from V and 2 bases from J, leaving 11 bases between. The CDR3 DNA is TGTGCCAGCAGAGACCTTTACCCCTACGAGCAGTACTTC. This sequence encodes CASRDLYPYEQYF.

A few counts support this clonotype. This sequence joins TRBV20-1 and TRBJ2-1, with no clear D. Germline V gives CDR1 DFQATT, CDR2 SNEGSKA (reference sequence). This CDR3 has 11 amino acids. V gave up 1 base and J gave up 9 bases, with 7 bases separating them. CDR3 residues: CSARGAGEQFF. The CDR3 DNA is TGCAGTGCTAGAGGGGCAGGTGAGCAGTTCTTC.